The 29 T cell receptor beta chains below all came from one sample that was sequenced in a study of blood T cell repertoires in COVID-19 (dated by TCRdb to the early 2020s). Library generation was performed with the immunoSEQ multiplex PCR assay. TCRdb stores this immuneACCESS table with in-frame sequences only. Part of the clones is absent; in the studies checked, under half of the shortfall reflects unresolved V genes, and no reason is known for the rest. Across this sample there are fewer than 200,000 clones, with more than 75% seen only once. The top ten clones comprise about 18% of the sample. The sequenced sample was PBMCs or T cells enriched from blood (not recorded which). The receptors here all came from a woman in her fifties or sixties who had recovered from COVID-19.

The V call is TRBV28, the J call TRBJ1-5; D might be TRBD1 (5 bases). CDR1 is MDHEN, CDR2 SYDVKM, per germline. The CDR3 runs to 16 residues. The V end lost 2 bases, the J end lost 3 bases, and 14 bases lay between the germline ends. CDR3 residues: CASSLGGGASNQPQHF. CDR3 DNA: TGTGCCAGCAGTTTAGGTGGAGGGGCGTCCAATCAGCCCCAGCATTTT.

The rearrangement uses TRBV6-5 and TRBJ2-5, with 8 bases lining up with TRBD2. After removal of 4 bases from V and 2 bases from J, the junction contained 6 bases not matched to a gene. The CDR3 length is 15 residues. CDR1 MNHEY and CDR2 SVGAGI come from the germline V gene. This chain's CDR3 is CASSSGTSVQETQYF. In DNA form, the CDR3 reads TGTGCCAGCAGTTCCGGGACTAGTGTTCAAGAGACCCAGTACTTC.

The rearrangement uses TRBV5-1 and TRBJ2-3, with 8 bases identical to TRBD2. This CDR3 is 16 amino acids long. V gave up 5 bases and J gave up 3 bases; unmatched junction bases: 11. Germline CDR1 reads SGHRS; CDR2 reads YFSETQ. CDR3 region: CASRRTGGIVTDTQYF. The CDR3 DNA reads as TGCGCCAGCAGGAGGACGGGAGGGATAGTGACAGATACGCAGTATTTT.

The V and J genes are TRBV5-5 and TRBJ2-7; 8 nucleotides agree with TRBD1. With V trimmed by 4 bases and J by 4 bases, 7 bases remained unmatched. The germline gives CDR1 SGHKS, CDR2 YYEKEE (reference sequence). The CDR3 is 14 residues long. For the CDR3, the DNA is TGTGCCAGCAGCAGCACCGGGACAGGTTACGAGCAGTACTTC. It specifies CASSSTGTGYEQYF. The full variable domain, completed using reference TRBV5-5 and TRBJ2-7, is DAGVTQSPTHLIKTRGQQVTLRCSPISGHKSVSWYQQVLGQGPQFIFQYYEKEERGRGNFPDRFSARQFPNYSSELNVNALLLGDSALYLCASSSTGTGYEQYFGPGTRLTVT.

The chain carries TRBV7-6 and TRBJ1-1; no firm D call. Germline assignment: CDR1 SGHVS and CDR2 FNYEAQ. Trimming removed 6 bases from V and 3 bases from J, with 11 bases in between. The CDR3 loop spans 13 amino acids. As DNA, the CDR3 is TGTGCCAGCAGTCTCGAGGTTTACACTGAAGCTTTCTTT. It codes for CASSLEVYTEAFF.

This chain links TRBV7-6 with TRBJ2-1; 7 bases are a match to TRBD2. The CDR3 sequence is 13 residues long. V was clipped by 5 bases and J by 12 bases; unmatched bases: 10. CDR1 is SGHVS and CDR2 is FNYEAQ in the germline V gene. The CDR3: CASSPGSGAGQFF. CDR3 sequence (DNA): TGTGCCAGCAGCCCAGGGAGCGGGGCGGGGCAGTTCTTC.

This sequence joins TRBV5-1 and TRBJ1-1, with TRBD1 matching over 8 bases. With 2 bases clipped from V and 1 base from J, the junction kept 1 base outside the gene matches. The CDR3 is 14 residues long. From germline, CDR1 is SGHRS and CDR2 YFSETQ. The chain's CDR3 is CASSLDRGNTEAFF. Written as DNA, the CDR3 is TGCGCCAGCAGCTTAGACAGGGGGAACACTGAAGCTTTCTTT.

The genes are TRBV3-1 (or the pseudogene TRBV3-2) and TRBJ2-7; 10 nucleotides align to TRBD1. CDR1 is LGHDT and CDR2 is YNNKEL in the germline V gene (reference sequence). J gave up 6 bases and V 4 bases, and 12 bases lay outside the gene matches. This CDR3 has 16 amino acids. The CDR3 protein is CASSRGLIGTGVEQYF. The CDR3 DNA reads as TGTGCCAGCAGCCGGGGCTTGATCGGGACAGGGGTCGAGCAGTACTTC.

The chain joins TRBV6-5 to TRBJ1-5; possibly TRBD1 for D (5 bases). Germline assignment: CDR1 MNHEY and CDR2 SVGAGI. Deletions cut 10 bases from V and 5 bases from J, with 15 bases between. The CDR3 length is 13 residues. The CDR3 loop is CATRGTLDQPQHF. In DNA, the CDR3 is TGTGCCACCAGAGGGACTTTGGATCAGCCCCAGCATTTT.

This chain joins TRBV20-1 and TRBJ1-5; 9 bases map to TRBD1. The germline CDR1 and CDR2 sequences are DFQATT and SNEGSKA (reference sequence). This CDR3 spans 15 amino acids. With V trimmed by 3 bases and J by 4 bases, 7 bases remained unmatched. DNA of the CDR3: TGCAGTGCTAGTTCAGGGGACAGGGCTAATCAGCCCCAGCATTTT. This codes for CSASSGDRANQPQHF.

The chain links TRBV6-1 to TRBJ1-1, with D possibly TRBD1 on 5 matching bases. Germline CDR1 MNHNS, CDR2 SASEGT. This CDR3 region has 15 residues. V was cut by 0 bases and J by 3 bases, with 11 bases left in between. As DNA, the CDR3 is TGTGCCAGCAGTGAAGCGGGACGGGGGGACACTGAAGCTTTCTTT. Translation gives CASSEAGRGDTEAFF.

J is TRBJ2-3 and V is TRBV11-3, with D maybe TRBD1 (5 bases). The V gene's germline CDR1 is SGHNT and CDR2 YENEEA. The CDR3 is 13 amino acids. The V end was cut by 1 base, the J end by 4 bases, with 6 bases between. The CDR3 reads CASSLARADTQYF. CDR3 in DNA: TGTGCCAGCAGCTTAGCCAGGGCAGATACGCAGTATTTT.

This clone came up once. The chain has TRBV4-2 and TRBJ1-2, with D unresolved. The length of the CDR3 is 12 residues. The V and J ends lost 2 bases and 5 bases respectively, with 6 bases between them. Germline CDR1 reads LGHNA; CDR2 reads YNFKEQ. This chain's CDR3 is CASSQPGYGYTF. Written as DNA, the CDR3 is TGTGCCAGCAGCCAACCCGGTTATGGCTACACCTTC.

This chain connects TRBV29-1 to TRBJ1-2; unclear D gene. Germline V gives CDR1 SQVTM, CDR2 ANQGSEA. CDR3 length: 12 residues. With 2 bases removed from V and 4 bases from J, the gap between germline ends came to 8 bases. The DNA of the CDR3 is TGCAGCGTTGAATCATCCCCCTATGGCTACACCTTC. This gives the protein CSVESSPYGYTF.

The chain joins TRBV28 to TRBJ1-5; TRBD1 might be the D (6 bases). This CDR3 contains 16 residues. Trimming stripped 3 bases from V and 3 bases from J, with 15 bases between. Germline CDR1 MDHEN, CDR2 SYDVKM. The CDR3 reads CASSLGSGVDNQPQHF. The CDR3 coding sequence is TGTGCCAGCAGTTTGGGATCAGGGGTGGACAATCAGCCCCAGCATTTT.

A few counts support this clone. The chain has TRBV5-1 and TRBJ2-7; tentative D call: TRBD1 (5 bases). V was trimmed by 4 bases and J by 6 bases, leaving 20 bases between them. Looked up from germline, CDR1 is SGHRS and CDR2 is YFSETQ. The CDR3 consists of 15 residues. CDR3 nucleotide sequence: TGCGCCAGCAGCCTTGACCCGGAAGGGGTGCTCGAGCAGTACTTC. Protein product: CASSLDPEGVLEQYF. Full variable domain (rest looked up from reference TRBV5-1 and TRBJ2-7): KAGVTQTPRYLIKTRGQQVTLSCSPISGHRSVSWYQQTPGQGLQFLFEYFSETQRNKGNFPGRFSGRQFSNSRSEMNVSTLELGDSALYLCASSLDPEGVLEQYFGPGTRLTVT.

The rearrangement joins TRBV7-9 to TRBJ1-5; 7 nucleotides line up with TRBD1. The V segment lost 5 bases and the J segment 0 bases; nucleotides outside the gene matches: 13. CDR3 length: 18 amino acids. CDR1 and CDR2 (germline): SEHNR, FQNEAQ (reference sequence). The CDR3: CASSKTGRSGYSNQPQHF. The DNA for the CDR3 is TGTGCCAGCAGCAAGACAGGGCGATCGGGGTATAGCAATCAGCCCCAGCATTTT.

The CDR3 DNA is TGTGCCAGCAGTCCTAGCGGGAGTGTTATCGAGCAGTACTTC. Translating it yields CASSPSGSVIEQYF. The V gene is TRBV28, the J gene TRBJ2-7; 10 positions agree with TRBD2. CDR1 and CDR2 (germline): MDHEN, SYDVKM. This CDR3 is built from 14 residues. Germline trimming cut 5 bases from V and 6 bases from J; bases unmatched to any gene: 7.

The chain employs TRBV30 and TRBJ2-7; 7 nucleotides align to TRBD1. V was clipped by 2 bases and J by 8 bases; unmatched bases: 15. Germline V lookup: CDR1 GTSNPN, CDR2 SVGIG (reference sequence). The CDR3 is 15 amino acids. CDR3 nucleotide sequence: TGTGCCTGGAGTTCATCCGGGACAGTACCCGACAAGCAGTACTTC. It codes for CAWSSSGTVPDKQYF.

V is TRBV5-4 and J is TRBJ1-4; 7 bases are a match to TRBD1. Germline V lookup: CDR1 SGHNT, CDR2 YYREEE (reference sequence). CDR3 length: 19 amino acids. V lost 3 bases and J lost 2; bases outside the gene matches: 16. CDR3 DNA sequence: TGTGCCAGCAGCTCGCTTCACAGGGGTAGAAGTGGTACTAATGAAAAACTGTTTTTT. Translating it yields CASSSLHRGRSGTNEKLFF.

The rearrangement links TRBV5-7 to TRBJ1-5; no clear D. TRBV5-7 is recorded as an ORF, its role being uncertain. The V gene lost 0 bases and the J gene lost 9 bases, with 7 bases spanning the gap. CDR3 length: 12 residues. The CDR3 reads CASSLGERPQHF. CDR3 nucleotide sequence: TGTGCCAGCAGCTTGGGGGAGCGGCCCCAGCATTTT.

The chain is built from TRBV3-1 (or the pseudogene TRBV3-2) and TRBJ2-3; D is uncertain. The V gene lost 2 bases and the J gene lost 3 bases, with 9 bases spanning the gap. The CDR3 contains 14 residues. Germline loops: CDR1 LGHDT, CDR2 YNNKEL (reference sequence). The chain's CDR3 is CASSQLARTDTQYF. The CDR3 DNA is TGTGCCAGCAGCCAACTGGCTAGAACAGATACGCAGTATTTT.

The gene calls are TRBV11-2 and TRBJ2-1; a weak D match, TRBD2 (7 bases). CDR1 is SGHAT and CDR2 is FQNNGV in the germline V gene. Deletions cut 5 bases from V and 5 bases from J, with 22 bases between. The CDR3 is 17 residues long. The CDR3 reads CASSPSLRGARDNEQFF. DNA of the CDR3: TGTGCCAGCAGCCCCTCTCTTCGGGGGGCCAGGGACAATGAGCAGTTCTTC.

J is TRBJ1-4 and V is TRBV7-2; TRBD1 matches at 7 bases. The germline V gene encodes CDR1 SGHTA and CDR2 FQGNSA. Unmatched junction bases numbered 1, after V lost 1 base and J lost 5 bases. This CDR3 region has 14 residues. CDR3 coding DNA: TGTGCCAGCAGCTTAGGACAGGGAAATGAAAAACTGTTTTTT. This translates into CASSLGQGNEKLFF.

The chain couples TRBV9 to TRBJ2-2; tentative D call: TRBD1 (6 bases). CDR1 is SGDLS, CDR2 YYNGEE, per germline. The CDR3 sequence is 15 residues long. V gave up 0 bases and J gave up 4 bases, with 10 bases separating them. The CDR3 region has the DNA TGTGCCAGCAGCGTAGACTTGGGGGCCACCGGGGAGCTGTTTTTT. It yields the protein CASSVDLGATGELFF.

Concerning this clone itself: Other DNA sequences in this specimen translate into the identical CDR3. The chain links TRBV18 to TRBJ2-2; TRBD1 matches 9 bases. This CDR3 is built from 15 residues. Trimming took 3 bases from V and 3 from J; bases not matched to a gene: 2. Germline lookup yields CDR1 KGHSH and CDR2 LQKENI. The CDR3 nucleotides are TGTGCCAGCTCACCGGGACAGGGATACACCGGGGAGCTGTTTTTT. It translates to CASSPGQGYTGELFF.

The J gene is TRBJ2-6, the V gene TRBV24-1, with D possibly matching TRBD2 (6 bases). The CDR3 extends over 15 amino acids. V was cut by 9 bases and J by 0 bases, with 11 bases left in between. CDR1 and CDR2 from the germline V gene are KGHDR and SFDVKD. The CDR3: CATRAGPSGANVLTF. The CDR3 region has the DNA TGTGCCACCCGAGCGGGTCCCTCTGGGGCCAACGTCCTGACTTTC.

The chain links TRBV28 to TRBJ2-2; 11 bases line up with TRBD2. Per germline, CDR1 MDHEN and CDR2 SYDVKM. The ends lost 2 bases at V and 6 bases at J; junction bases unmatched: 8. The CDR3 sequence is 17 residues long. CDR3 loop: CASSLGLAGGTPGELFF. In DNA, the CDR3 is TGTGCCAGCAGTTTAGGTCTAGCGGGAGGAACCCCCGGGGAGCTGTTTTTT. Together with reference TRBV28 and TRBJ2-2, the CDR3 gives the full variable domain: DVKVTQSSRYLVKRTGEKVFLECVQDMDHENMFWYRQDPGLGLRLIYFSYDVKMKEKGDIPEGYSVSREKKERFSLILESASTNQTSMYLCASSLGLAGGTPGELFFGEGSRLTVL.

The chain joins TRBV27 to TRBJ1-1; 9 positions agree with TRBD1. V trimming: 5 bases; J trimming: 5 bases; junction bases outside the gene matches: 9. The CDR3 is 15 amino acids. Germline loops: CDR1 MNHEY, CDR2 SMNVEV (reference sequence). The CDR3 protein is CASSISRQGGTEAFF. The CDR3 DNA reads as TGTGCCAGCAGTATCTCACGACAGGGGGGAACTGAAGCTTTCTTT.